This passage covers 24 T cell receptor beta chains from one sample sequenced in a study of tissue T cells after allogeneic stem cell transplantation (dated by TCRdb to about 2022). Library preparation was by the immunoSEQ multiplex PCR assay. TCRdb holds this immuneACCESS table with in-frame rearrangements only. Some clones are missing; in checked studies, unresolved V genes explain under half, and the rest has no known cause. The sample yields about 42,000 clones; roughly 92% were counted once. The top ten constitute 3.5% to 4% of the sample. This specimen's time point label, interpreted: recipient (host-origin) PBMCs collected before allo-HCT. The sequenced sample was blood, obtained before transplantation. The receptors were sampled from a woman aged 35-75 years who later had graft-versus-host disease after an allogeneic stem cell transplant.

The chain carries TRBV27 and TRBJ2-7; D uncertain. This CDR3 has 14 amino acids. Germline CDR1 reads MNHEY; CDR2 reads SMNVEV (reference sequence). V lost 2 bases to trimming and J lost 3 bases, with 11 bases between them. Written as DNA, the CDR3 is TGTGCCAGCAGTTTAAGGGCTCCCCACTACGAGCAGTACTTC. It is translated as CASSLRAPHYEQYF.

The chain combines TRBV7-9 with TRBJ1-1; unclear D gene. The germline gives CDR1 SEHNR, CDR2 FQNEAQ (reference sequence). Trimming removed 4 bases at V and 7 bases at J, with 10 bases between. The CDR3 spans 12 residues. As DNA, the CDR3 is TGTGCCAGCAGCTCCGGTCTAGATGAAGCTTTCTTT. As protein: CASSSGLDEAFF.

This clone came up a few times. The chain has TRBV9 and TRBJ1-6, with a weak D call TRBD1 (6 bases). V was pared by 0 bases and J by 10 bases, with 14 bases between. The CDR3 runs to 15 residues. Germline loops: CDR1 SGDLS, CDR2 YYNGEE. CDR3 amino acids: CASSVGQGQYSPLHF. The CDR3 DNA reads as TGTGCCAGCAGCGTAGGGCAGGGGCAGTACTCACCCCTCCACTTT.

For the CDR3, the DNA is TGTGCCATCAGTGAGTCGGGCGGTACCCAGTTCTTC. Translating it yields CAISESGGTQFF. The chain links TRBV10-3 to TRBJ2-1; D ambiguous. Germline V gives CDR1 ENHRY, CDR2 SYGVKD. The CDR3 has 12 amino acids. V lost 0 bases to trimming and J lost 13 bases, with 10 bases between them.

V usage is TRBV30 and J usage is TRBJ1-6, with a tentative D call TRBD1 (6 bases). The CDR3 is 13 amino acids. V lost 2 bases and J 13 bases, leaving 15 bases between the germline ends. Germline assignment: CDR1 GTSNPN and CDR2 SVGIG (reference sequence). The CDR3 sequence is CAWSQGPFGPLHF. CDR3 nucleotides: TGTGCCTGGAGTCAGGGGCCGTTCGGTCCCCTCCACTTT.

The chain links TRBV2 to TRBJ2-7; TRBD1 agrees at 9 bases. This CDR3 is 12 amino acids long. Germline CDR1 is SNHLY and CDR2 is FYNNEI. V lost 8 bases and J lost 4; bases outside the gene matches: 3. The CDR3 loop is CASEGQGYEQYF. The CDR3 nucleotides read TGTGCCAGCGAGGGACAGGGTTACGAGCAGTACTTC.

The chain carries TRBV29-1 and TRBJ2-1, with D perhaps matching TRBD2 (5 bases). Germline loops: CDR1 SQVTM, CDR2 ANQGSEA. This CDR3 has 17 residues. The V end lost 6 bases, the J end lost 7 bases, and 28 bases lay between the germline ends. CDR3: CSVKPLAGALGRNEQFF. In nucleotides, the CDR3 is TGCAGCGTCAAACCCCTAGCAGGAGCCCTCGGACGGAATGAGCAGTTCTTC.

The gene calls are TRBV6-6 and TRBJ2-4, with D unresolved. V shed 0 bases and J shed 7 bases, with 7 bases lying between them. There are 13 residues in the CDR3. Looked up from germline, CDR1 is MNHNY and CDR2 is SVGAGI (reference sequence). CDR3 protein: CASSYSGRNIQYF. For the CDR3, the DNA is TGTGCCAGCAGTTACTCTGGGCGGAACATTCAGTACTTC.

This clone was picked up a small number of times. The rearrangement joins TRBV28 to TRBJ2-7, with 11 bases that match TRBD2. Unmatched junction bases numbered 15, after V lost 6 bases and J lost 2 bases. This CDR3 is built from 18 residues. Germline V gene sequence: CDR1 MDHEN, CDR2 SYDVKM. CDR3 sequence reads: CASSPALAGGLTPYEQYF. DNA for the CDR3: TGTGCCAGCAGCCCGGCTCTAGCGGGAGGCCTCACGCCCTACGAGCAGTACTTC.

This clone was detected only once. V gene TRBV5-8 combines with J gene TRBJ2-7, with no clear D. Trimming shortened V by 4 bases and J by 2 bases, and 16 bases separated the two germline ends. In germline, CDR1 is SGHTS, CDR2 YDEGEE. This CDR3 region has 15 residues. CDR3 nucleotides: TGTGCCAGCAGCCTCAGGTGGTCTACACCCTACGAGCAGTACTTC. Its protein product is CASSLRWSTPYEQYF.

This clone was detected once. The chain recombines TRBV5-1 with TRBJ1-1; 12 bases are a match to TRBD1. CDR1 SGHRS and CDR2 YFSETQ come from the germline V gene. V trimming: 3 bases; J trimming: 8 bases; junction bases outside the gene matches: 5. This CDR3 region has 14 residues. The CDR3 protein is CASSYGTGGLEAFF. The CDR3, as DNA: TGCGCCAGCAGCTATGGGACAGGGGGCTTGGAAGCTTTCTTT.

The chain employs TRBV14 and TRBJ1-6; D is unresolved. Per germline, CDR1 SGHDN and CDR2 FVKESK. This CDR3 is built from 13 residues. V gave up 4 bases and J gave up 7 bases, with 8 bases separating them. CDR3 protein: CASSLNTNSPLHF. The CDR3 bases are TGTGCCAGCAGCCTAAACACGAATTCACCCCTCCACTTT.

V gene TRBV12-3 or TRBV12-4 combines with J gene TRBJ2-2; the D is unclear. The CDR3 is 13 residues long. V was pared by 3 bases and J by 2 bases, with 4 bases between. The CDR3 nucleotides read TGTGCCAGCAGTTTGGCTAACACCGGGGAGCTGTTTTTT. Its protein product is CASSLANTGELFF.

The CDR3 DNA reads TGCGCCAGCAGCTTGGAACAGGCCACAGATACGCAGTATTTT. Protein: CASSLEQATDTQYF. V usage is TRBV5-1 and J usage is TRBJ2-3; tentative D call: TRBD1 (5 bases). The germline V and J ends were trimmed by 0 bases and 2 bases, with 7 bases remaining between them. The CDR3 loop spans 14 amino acids. Per the germline V gene, CDR1 is SGHRS and CDR2 is YFSETQ.

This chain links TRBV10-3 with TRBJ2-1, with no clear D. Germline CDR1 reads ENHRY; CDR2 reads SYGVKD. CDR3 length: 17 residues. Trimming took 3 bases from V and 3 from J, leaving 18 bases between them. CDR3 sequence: CAISDHLSRGNYNEQFF. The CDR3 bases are TGTGCCATCAGTGACCATTTGTCCCGCGGAAACTACAATGAGCAGTTCTTC.

The CDR3 region is CASSPQTYGASGKNEQFF. In DNA form, the CDR3 reads TGTGCCAGCAGCCCACAAACGTATGGGGCTAGCGGGAAGAATGAGCAGTTCTTC. The chain links TRBV11-2 to TRBJ2-1, with TRBD2 matching over 9 bases. This CDR3 contains 18 residues. Germline CDR1 SGHAT, CDR2 FQNNGV. V trimming: 5 bases; J trimming: 7 bases; junction bases outside the gene matches: 18.

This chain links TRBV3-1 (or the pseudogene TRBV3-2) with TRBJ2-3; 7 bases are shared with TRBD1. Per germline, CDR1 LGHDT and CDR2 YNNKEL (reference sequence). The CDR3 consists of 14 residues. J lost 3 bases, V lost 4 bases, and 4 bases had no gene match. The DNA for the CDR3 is TGTGCCAGCAGCCTGGACAGGACTACAGATACGCAGTATTTT. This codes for CASSLDRTTDTQYF.

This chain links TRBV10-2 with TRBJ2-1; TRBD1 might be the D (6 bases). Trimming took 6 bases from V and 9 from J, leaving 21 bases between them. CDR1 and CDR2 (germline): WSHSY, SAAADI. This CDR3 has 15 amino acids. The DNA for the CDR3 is TGCGCCAGCAGCCGGCCTTTTTCTGGACAGTCTGAGCAGTTCTTC. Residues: CASSRPFSGQSEQFF.

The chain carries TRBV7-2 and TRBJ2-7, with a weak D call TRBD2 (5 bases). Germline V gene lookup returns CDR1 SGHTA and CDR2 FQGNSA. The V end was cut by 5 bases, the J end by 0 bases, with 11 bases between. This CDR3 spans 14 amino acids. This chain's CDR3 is CASSDLGSSYEQYF. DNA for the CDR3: TGTGCCAGCAGCGATCTAGGGAGCTCCTACGAGCAGTACTTC.

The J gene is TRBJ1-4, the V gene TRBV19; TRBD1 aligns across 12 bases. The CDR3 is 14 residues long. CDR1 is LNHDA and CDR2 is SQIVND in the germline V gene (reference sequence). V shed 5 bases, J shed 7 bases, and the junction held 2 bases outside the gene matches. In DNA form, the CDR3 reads TGTGCCAGTAGTCGGGACAGGGGGCCTGAAAAACTGTTTTTT. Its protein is CASSRDRGPEKLFF.

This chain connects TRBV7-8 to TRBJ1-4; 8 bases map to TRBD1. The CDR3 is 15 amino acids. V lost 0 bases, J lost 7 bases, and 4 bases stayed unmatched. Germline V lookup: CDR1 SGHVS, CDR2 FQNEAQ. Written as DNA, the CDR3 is TGTGCCAGCAGCTTAGCGCAGGGGGCTCGTGAAAAACTGTTTTTT. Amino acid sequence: CASSLAQGAREKLFF.

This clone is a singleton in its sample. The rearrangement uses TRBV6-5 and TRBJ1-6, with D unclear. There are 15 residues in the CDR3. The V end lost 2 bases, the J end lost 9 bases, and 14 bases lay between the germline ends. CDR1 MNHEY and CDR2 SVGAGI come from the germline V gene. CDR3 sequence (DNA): TGTGCCAGCAGTTACGAAGGTTTGGGTGGTTCACCCCTCCACTTT. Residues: CASSYEGLGGSPLHF.

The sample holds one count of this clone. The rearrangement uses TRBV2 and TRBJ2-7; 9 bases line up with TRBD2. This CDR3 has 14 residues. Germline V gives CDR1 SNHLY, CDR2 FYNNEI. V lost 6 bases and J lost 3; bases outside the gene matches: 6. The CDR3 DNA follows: TGTGCCAGCAGGAATTTAGCGGGAGACTACGAGCAGTACTTC. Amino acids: CASRNLAGDYEQYF.

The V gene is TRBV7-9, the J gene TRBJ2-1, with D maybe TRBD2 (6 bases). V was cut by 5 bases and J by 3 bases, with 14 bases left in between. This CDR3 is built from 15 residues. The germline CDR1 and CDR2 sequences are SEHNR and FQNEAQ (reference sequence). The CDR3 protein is CASSTPGLGYNEQFF. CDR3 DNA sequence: TGTGCCAGCAGCACACCGGGACTCGGCTACAATGAGCAGTTCTTC.